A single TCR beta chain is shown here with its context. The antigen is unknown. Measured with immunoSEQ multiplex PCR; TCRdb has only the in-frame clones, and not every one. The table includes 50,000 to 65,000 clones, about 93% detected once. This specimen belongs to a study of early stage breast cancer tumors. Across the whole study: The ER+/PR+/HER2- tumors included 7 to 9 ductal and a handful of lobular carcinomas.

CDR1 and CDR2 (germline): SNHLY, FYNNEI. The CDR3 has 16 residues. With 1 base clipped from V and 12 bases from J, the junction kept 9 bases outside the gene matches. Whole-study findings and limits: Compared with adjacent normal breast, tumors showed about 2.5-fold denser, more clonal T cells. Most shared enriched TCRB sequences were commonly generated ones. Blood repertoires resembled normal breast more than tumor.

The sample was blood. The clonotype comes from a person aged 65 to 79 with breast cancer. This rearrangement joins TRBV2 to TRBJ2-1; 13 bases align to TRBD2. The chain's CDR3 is CASSEGRTSGGWGQFF. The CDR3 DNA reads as TGTGCCAGCAGTGAAGGAAGGACTAGCGGGGGATGGGGGCAGTTCTTC. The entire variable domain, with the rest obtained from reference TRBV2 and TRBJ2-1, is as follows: EPEVTQTPSHQVTQMGQEVILRCVPISNHLYFYWYRQILGQKVEFLVSFYNNEISEKSEIFDDQFSVERPDGSNFTLKIRSTKLEDSAMYFCASSEGRTSGGWGQFFGPGTRLTVL.